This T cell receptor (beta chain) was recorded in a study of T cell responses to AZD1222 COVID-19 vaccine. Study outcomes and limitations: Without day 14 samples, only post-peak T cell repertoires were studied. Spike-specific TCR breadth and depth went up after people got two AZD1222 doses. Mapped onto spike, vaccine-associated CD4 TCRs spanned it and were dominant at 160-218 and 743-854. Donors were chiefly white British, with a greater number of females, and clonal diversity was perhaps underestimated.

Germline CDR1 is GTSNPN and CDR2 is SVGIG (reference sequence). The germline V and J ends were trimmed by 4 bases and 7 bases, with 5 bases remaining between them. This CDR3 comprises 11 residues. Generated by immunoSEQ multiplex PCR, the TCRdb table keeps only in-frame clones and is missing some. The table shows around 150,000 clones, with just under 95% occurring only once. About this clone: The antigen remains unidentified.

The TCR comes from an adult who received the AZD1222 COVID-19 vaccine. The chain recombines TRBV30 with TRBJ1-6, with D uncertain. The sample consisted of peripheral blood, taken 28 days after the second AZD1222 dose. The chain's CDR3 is CAWTRNSPLHF. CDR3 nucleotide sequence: TGTGCCTGGACGAGGAATTCACCCCTCCACTTT.